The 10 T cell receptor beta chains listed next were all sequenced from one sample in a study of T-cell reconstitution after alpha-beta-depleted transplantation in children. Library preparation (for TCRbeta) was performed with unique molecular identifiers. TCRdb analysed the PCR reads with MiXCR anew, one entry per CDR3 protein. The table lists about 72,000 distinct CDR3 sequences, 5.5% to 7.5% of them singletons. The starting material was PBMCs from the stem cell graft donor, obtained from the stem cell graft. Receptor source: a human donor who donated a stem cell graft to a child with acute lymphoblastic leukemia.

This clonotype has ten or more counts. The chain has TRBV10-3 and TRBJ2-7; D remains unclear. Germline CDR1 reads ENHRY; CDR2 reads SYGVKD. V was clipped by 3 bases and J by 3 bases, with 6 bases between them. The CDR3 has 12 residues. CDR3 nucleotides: TGTGCCATCAGTGAAGTGGTCTACGAGCAGTACTTC. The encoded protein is CAISEVVYEQYF.

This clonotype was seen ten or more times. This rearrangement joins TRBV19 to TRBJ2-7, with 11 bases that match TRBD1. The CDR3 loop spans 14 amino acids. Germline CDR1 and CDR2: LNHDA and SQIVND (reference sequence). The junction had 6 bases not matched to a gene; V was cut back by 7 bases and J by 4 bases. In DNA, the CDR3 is TGTGCCAGTACCCCCGGGACAGGGGGTTACGAGCAGTACTTC. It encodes CASTPGTGGYEQYF.

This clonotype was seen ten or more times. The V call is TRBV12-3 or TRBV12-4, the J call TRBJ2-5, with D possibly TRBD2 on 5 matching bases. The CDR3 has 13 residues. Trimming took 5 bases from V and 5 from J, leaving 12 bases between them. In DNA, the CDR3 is TGTGCCAGCAGTCCGAGGGCCCGGGAGACCCAGTACTTC. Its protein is CASSPRARETQYF.

CDR3 loop: CASSYRTGGQPQHF. CDR3 DNA sequence: TGTGCCAGCAGTTACAGGACAGGGGGTCAGCCCCAGCATTTT. The rearrangement uses TRBV6-5 and TRBJ1-5; 10 bases map to TRBD1. Germline V gives CDR1 MNHEY, CDR2 SVGAGI. Trimming at V came to 2 bases and at J to 6 bases, leaving 1 base not matched to a gene. The CDR3 length is 14 residues.

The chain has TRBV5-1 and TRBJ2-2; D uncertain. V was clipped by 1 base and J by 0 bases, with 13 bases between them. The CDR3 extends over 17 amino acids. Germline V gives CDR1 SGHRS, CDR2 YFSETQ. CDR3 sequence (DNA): TGCGCCAGCAGCTTGACGGTGAGGCCTACGAACACCGGGGAGCTGTTTTTT. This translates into CASSLTVRPTNTGELFF.

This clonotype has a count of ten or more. CDR3 protein: CSVSGGGATTNTGELFF. The CDR3 region has the DNA TGCAGCGTATCTGGCGGGGGGGCGACTACGAACACCGGGGAGCTGTTTTTT. The V gene is TRBV29-1, the J gene TRBJ2-2; 9 bases match TRBD2. With V trimmed by 6 bases and J by 0 bases, 11 bases remained unmatched. Germline values: CDR1 SQVTM, CDR2 ANQGSEA. There are 17 residues in the CDR3.

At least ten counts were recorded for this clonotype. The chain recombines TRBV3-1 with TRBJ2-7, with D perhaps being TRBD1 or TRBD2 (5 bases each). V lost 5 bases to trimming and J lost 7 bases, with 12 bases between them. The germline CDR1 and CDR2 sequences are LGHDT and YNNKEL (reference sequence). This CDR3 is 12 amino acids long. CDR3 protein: CASSTGTLEQYF. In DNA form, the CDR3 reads TGTGCCAGCAGCACCGGGACCTTAGAGCAGTACTTC.

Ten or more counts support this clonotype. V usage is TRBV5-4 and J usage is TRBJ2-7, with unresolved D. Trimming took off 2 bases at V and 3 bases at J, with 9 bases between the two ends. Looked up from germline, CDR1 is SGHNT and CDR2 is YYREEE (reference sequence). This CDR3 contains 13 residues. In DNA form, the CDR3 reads TGTGCCAGCAGCTTTCAGGTGGGCTACGAGCAGTACTTC. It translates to CASSFQVGYEQYF.

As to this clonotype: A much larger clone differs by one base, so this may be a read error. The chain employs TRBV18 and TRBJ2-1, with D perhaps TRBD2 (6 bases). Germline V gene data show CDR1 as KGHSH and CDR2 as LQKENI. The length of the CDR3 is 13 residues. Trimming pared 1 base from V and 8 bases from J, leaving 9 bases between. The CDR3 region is CASSPQGGYEQFF. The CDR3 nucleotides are TGTGCCAGCTCACCACAGGGAGGTTATGAGCAGTTCTTC. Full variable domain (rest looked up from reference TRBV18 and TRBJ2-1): NAGVMQNPRHLVRRRGQEARLRCSPMKGHSHVYWYRQLPEEGLKFMVYLQKENIIDESGMPKERFSAEFPKEGPSILRIQQVVRGDSAAYFCASSPQGGYEQFFGPGTRLTVL.

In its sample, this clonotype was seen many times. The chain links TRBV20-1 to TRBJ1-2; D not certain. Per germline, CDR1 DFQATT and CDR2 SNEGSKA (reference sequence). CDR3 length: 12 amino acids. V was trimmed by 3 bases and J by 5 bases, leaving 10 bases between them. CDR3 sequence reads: CSARIGVYGYTF. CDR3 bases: TGCAGTGCTAGGATCGGGGTATATGGCTACACCTTC.